The 29 T cell receptor beta chains below all came from one sample that was sequenced in a study of CD8 T cells in Susac syndrome. RNA in amounts of roughly 0.5 to 1 ug was reverse transcribed with random hexamers. TCRdb passed the immunoSEQ multiplex PCR reads through MiXCR, listing each CDR3 protein once. This sample has 250,000 to 300,000 distinct CDR3 sequences, with 70% to 90% found just once. Sequencing was performed on CD8+ T cells from PBMCs. The receptor source for this set is a human donor with multiple sclerosis.

In this sample, this clonotype turned up a few times. CDR3 nucleotides: TGTGCCAGCAGGGGACAGAACTATGGCTACACCTTC. It translates to CASRGQNYGYTF. V gene TRBV6-5 combines with J gene TRBJ1-2, with 7 bases identical to TRBD1. V shed 6 bases, J shed 2 bases, and the junction held 0 bases outside the gene matches. The CDR3 spans 12 residues. Germline values: CDR1 MNHEY, CDR2 SVGAGI.

The chain links TRBV20-1 to TRBJ1-1; D unresolved. The CDR3 sequence is 15 residues long. V shed 3 bases and J shed 4 bases, with 18 bases lying between them. Germline CDR1 is DFQATT and CDR2 is SNEGSKA (reference sequence). The CDR3 here is CSARAPREVGTEAFF. The CDR3 region has the DNA TGCAGTGCTAGGGCCCCCAGAGAGGTCGGCACTGAAGCTTTCTTT.

The chain joins TRBV9 to TRBJ2-1, with 16 nucleotides matching TRBD2. The CDR3 runs 15 residues. Germline V gene sequence: CDR1 SGDLS, CDR2 YYNGEE. Trimming took 2 bases from V and 8 from J; bases not matched to a gene: 1. The chain's CDR3 is CASSVGTSGRDEQFF. CDR3 DNA: TGTGCCAGCAGCGTCGGGACTAGCGGGAGGGATGAGCAGTTCTTC.

This rearrangement joins TRBV3-1 to TRBJ2-4, with unresolved D. Trimming shortened V by 4 bases and J by 4 bases, and 8 bases separated the two germline ends. The CDR3 spans 13 residues. Germline V lookup: CDR1 LGHDT, CDR2 YNNKEL (reference sequence). CDR3 residues: CASSPELKNIQYF. DNA for the CDR3: TGTGCCAGCAGCCCAGAGTTAAAAAACATTCAGTACTTC.

The CDR3 here is CSVSRKGDEQYF. CDR3 coding DNA: TGCAGTGTGAGTCGAAAGGGAGACGAGCAGTACTTC. This sequence joins TRBV20-1 and TRBJ2-7; the D gene is possibly TRBD2 (5 bases). CDR3 length: 12 amino acids. Germline values: CDR1 DFQATT, CDR2 SNEGSKA (reference sequence). Trimming cost V 7 bases and J 5 bases, with 15 bases left between them.

The genes are TRBV20-1 and TRBJ2-6, with 7 bases fitting TRBD1. The CDR3 has 18 residues. J was trimmed by 0 bases and V by 1 base; bases with no gene match: 9. The germline V gene encodes CDR1 DFQATT and CDR2 SNEGSKA (reference sequence). CDR3 protein: CSARVGTGVSSGANVLTF. The CDR3 DNA follows: TGCAGTGCTAGAGTGGGTACAGGGGTTAGCTCTGGGGCCAACGTCCTGACTTTC.

The chain is built from TRBV30 and TRBJ2-3; D is tentatively TRBD1 or TRBD2 (5 bases each). The CDR3 totals 15 residues. Trimming removed 3 bases from V and 2 bases from J, with 15 bases in between. Germline V CDR1 and CDR2: GTSNPN, SVGIG (reference sequence). CDR3 sequence reads: CAWRTGTASTDTQYF. For the CDR3, the DNA is TGTGCCTGGAGAACCGGGACGGCATCCACAGATACGCAGTATTTT.

This rearrangement joins TRBV6-5 to TRBJ1-5; D gene ambiguous. The germline V gene has CDR1 MNHEY and CDR2 SVGAGI. V was cut by 0 bases and J by 0 bases, with 15 bases left in between. CDR3 length: 18 amino acids. The CDR3 loop is CASSYSSPDLDSNQPQHF. The CDR3 nucleotides are TGTGCCAGCAGTTACTCCTCACCCGACCTCGATAGCAATCAGCCCCAGCATTTT.

This clonotype was detected a few times. This chain uses TRBV29-1 with TRBJ2-3, with D possibly TRBD1 on 6 matching bases. Germline CDR1 is SQVTM and CDR2 is ANQGSEA. This CDR3 is built from 13 residues. V shed 8 bases and J shed 0 bases, with 12 bases lying between them. The CDR3 reads CSPTGLSTDTQYF. In DNA form, the CDR3 reads TGCAGCCCAACAGGGCTGAGCACAGATACGCAGTATTTT.

This clonotype was recorded once. The chain carries TRBV4-3 and TRBJ1-4; D possibly corresponds to TRBD1 (5 bases). The CDR3 covers 17 residues. The V gene's germline CDR1 is LGHNA and CDR2 YSLEER. The ends were cut back, 0 bases at V and 5 bases at J, with 16 bases in the middle. This CDR3 reads CASSQDRIDRPNEKLFF. The CDR3 coding sequence is TGCGCCAGCAGCCAAGACAGGATTGACAGACCCAATGAAAAACTGTTTTTT.

The rearrangement uses TRBV30 and TRBJ2-7; 7 nucleotides match TRBD1. Germline-derived CDR1 and CDR2 are GTSNPN and SVGIG (reference sequence). Trimming cost V 4 bases and J 4 bases; bases outside gene matches: 7. CDR3 length: 13 residues. The CDR3 loop reads CAWTPGRGYEQYF. Written as DNA, the CDR3 is TGTGCCTGGACGCCGGGCAGGGGGTACGAGCAGTACTTC.

The chain combines TRBV7-9 with TRBJ1-2; D is perhaps TRBD1 (5 bases). The CDR3 sequence is 17 residues long. V lost 1 base to trimming and J lost 2 bases, with 17 bases between them. Looked up from germline, CDR1 is SEHNR and CDR2 is FQNEAQ (reference sequence). The CDR3 nucleotides read TGTGCCAGCAGCTTAGGACAAGGAAGGGGAAGCAACTATGGCTACACCTTC. Protein sequence: CASSLGQGRGSNYGYTF.

The V gene is TRBV29-1, the J gene TRBJ2-7, with TRBD1 as a possible D gene (6 bases). Trimming left V 1 base short and J 2 bases short, with 9 bases between. CDR1 is SQVTM and CDR2 is ANQGSEA in the germline V gene. The length of the CDR3 is 13 residues. This chain's CDR3 is CSVEGGDTYEQYF. CDR3 sequence (DNA): TGCAGCGTTGAAGGTGGGGACACCTACGAGCAGTACTTC.

V is TRBV19 and J is TRBJ1-2; D call uncertain. Germline values: CDR1 LNHDA, CDR2 SQIVND (reference sequence). The CDR3 extends over 15 amino acids. V was cut by 9 bases and J by 3 bases, with 20 bases left in between. CDR3 nucleotide sequence: TGTGCCAGGCCCGTTGGCACAGTGGGATACTATGGCTACACCTTC. Its protein is CARPVGTVGYYGYTF.

V gene TRBV7-9 combines with J gene TRBJ1-2, with D maybe TRBD1 (6 bases). Germline V lookup: CDR1 SEHNR, CDR2 FQNEAQ (reference sequence). V was shortened by 5 bases and J by 8 bases, with 24 bases between the two germline ends. This CDR3 has 16 residues. CDR3 sequence: CASSDTRDIGRLGYTF. The CDR3, as DNA: TGTGCCAGCAGCGATACCCGGGACATCGGACGTTTAGGCTACACCTTC.

The CDR3 coding sequence is TGCAGTGCTAGGACCTACTTTGAGAGGGGTACCAAAAACATTCAGTACTTC. This translates into CSARTYFERGTKNIQYF. The chain has TRBV20-1 and TRBJ2-4, with D possibly called TRBD1 or TRBD2 (5 bases each). With 3 bases removed from V and 2 bases from J, the gap between germline ends came to 20 bases. This CDR3 has 17 amino acids. Germline lookup yields CDR1 DFQATT and CDR2 SNEGSKA (reference sequence).

This clonotype was counted only a few times. The chain has TRBV27 and TRBJ2-1; 13 nucleotides match TRBD2. The CDR3 consists of 16 residues. The V and J ends lost 5 bases and 2 bases, in that order; junction bases with no gene match: 3. Looked up from germline, CDR1 is MNHEY and CDR2 is SMNVEV (reference sequence). The CDR3 region has the DNA TGTGCCAGCAGTGGACTAGCGGGAGATCCCTACAATGAGCAGTTCTTC. This gives the protein CASSGLAGDPYNEQFF.

This clonotype was seen once. This chain links TRBV4-2 with TRBJ2-5; 10 bases map to TRBD2. There are 17 residues in the CDR3. The germline CDR1 and CDR2 sequences are LGHNA and YNFKEQ. The V segment lost 0 bases and the J segment 2 bases; nucleotides outside the gene matches: 6. The CDR3 bases are TGTGCCAGCAGCCAAGAGGCCAGCGGGAGGGCTCAAGAGACCCAGTACTTC. This codes for CASSQEASGRAQETQYF.

The chain has TRBV25-1 and TRBJ2-6, with D possibly matching TRBD2 (5 bases). The CDR3 runs 17 residues. Germline V gene sequence: CDR1 MGHDK, CDR2 SYGVNS. The V gene lost 4 bases and the J gene lost 0 bases, with 13 bases spanning the gap. CDR3 loop: CASSGGLASSGANVLTF. For the CDR3, the DNA is TGTGCCAGCAGTGGAGGACTGGCTTCCTCTGGGGCCAACGTCCTGACTTTC.

In this sample, this clonotype turned up once. This sequence joins TRBV4-3 and TRBJ2-7; perhaps TRBD2 as D (5 bases). Germline CDR1 reads LGHNA; CDR2 reads YSLEER. Trimming removed 0 bases at V and 5 bases at J, with 8 bases between. This CDR3 is 13 amino acids long. The CDR3 sequence is CASSQDSGDEQYF. CDR3 DNA: TGCGCCAGCAGCCAAGATTCCGGGGACGAGCAGTACTTC.

The chain carries TRBV5-6 and TRBJ2-6; D unresolved. This CDR3 has 17 amino acids. Trimming took off 4 bases at V and 0 bases at J, with 14 bases between the two ends. The germline gives CDR1 SGHDT, CDR2 YYEEEE. The CDR3 spells CASSRLGEFSGANVLTF. The CDR3 DNA reads TGTGCCAGCAGCCGGCTTGGCGAGTTCTCTGGGGCCAACGTCCTGACTTTC.

A single count supports this clonotype. The chain recombines TRBV4-3 with TRBJ2-3, with D uncertain. Germline lookup yields CDR1 LGHNA and CDR2 YSLEER. The length of the CDR3 is 19 residues. V dropped 1 base and J dropped 0 bases, with 20 bases sitting between them. The CDR3 region is CASSQGGPLTFTSTDTQYF. CDR3 DNA sequence: TGCGCCAGCAGCCAAGGAGGCCCCCTGACTTTTACTAGCACAGATACGCAGTATTTT.

The chain has TRBV12-3 or TRBV12-4 and TRBJ1-5; D is undetermined. V was pared by 3 bases and J by 0 bases, with 6 bases between. The CDR3 consists of 14 residues. The CDR3 reads CASSFESSNQPQHF. In nucleotides, the CDR3 is TGTGCCAGCAGTTTTGAGTCTAGCAATCAGCCCCAGCATTTT.

For the CDR3, the DNA is TGTGCCAGCAGCTCTCCAGGGGGGGTTAGCACAGATACGCAGTATTTT. This codes for CASSSPGGVSTDTQYF. The chain carries TRBV5-5 and TRBJ2-3; D possibly uses TRBD1 or TRBD2 (7 bases each). The CDR3 is 16 amino acids. The V gene lost 3 bases and the J gene lost 0 bases, with 14 bases spanning the gap. The V gene's germline CDR1 is SGHKS and CDR2 YYEKEE (reference sequence).

The rearrangement joins TRBV6-2 or TRBV6-3 to TRBJ1-1; no clear D gene. The CDR3 runs to 13 residues. Germline V gene lookup returns CDR1 MNHEY and CDR2 SVGEGT. Deletions cut 4 bases from V and 6 bases from J, with 12 bases between. The CDR3 here is CASSFNRPSEAFF. The CDR3 coding sequence is TGTGCCAGCAGTTTCAACAGACCATCTGAAGCTTTCTTT.

CDR3 amino acids: CASSSGIGWAHTEAFF. In DNA, the CDR3 is TGTGCCAGCAGCTCCGGTATTGGGTGGGCCCACACTGAAGCTTTCTTT. The chain has TRBV7-2 and TRBJ1-1; D is unclear. The V gene's germline CDR1 is SGHTA and CDR2 FQGNSA. V was trimmed by 4 bases and J by 3 bases, leaving 18 bases between them. CDR3 size: 16 residues. The full variable domain, rest sourced from reference TRBV7-2 and TRBJ1-1, is GAGVSQSPSNKVTEKGKDVELRCDPISGHTALYWYRQSLGQGLEFLIYFQGNSAPDKSGLPSDRFSAERTGGSVSTLTIQRTQQEDSAVYLCASSSGIGWAHTEAFFGQGTRLTVV.

This clonotype showed up just a few times. The gene calls are TRBV4-2 and TRBJ2-7; no clear D. CDR3 length: 13 amino acids. CDR1 is LGHNA, CDR2 YNFKEQ, per germline. Trimming cost V 4 bases and J 0 bases, with 7 bases left between them. The CDR3 sequence is CASSPIGSYEQYF. The DNA for the CDR3 is TGTGCCAGCAGCCCGATAGGCTCCTACGAGCAGTACTTC.

The chain carries TRBV28 and TRBJ1-1, with a possible D match to TRBD1 (5 bases). Germline-derived CDR1 and CDR2 are MDHEN and SYDVKM. CDR3 length equals 14 residues. V was clipped by 5 bases and J by 6 bases, with 16 bases between them. The CDR3 region is CASSIREFYPEAFF. CDR3 DNA: TGTGCCAGCAGTATCAGGGAATTCTACCCTGAAGCTTTCTTT.

Written as DNA, the CDR3 is TGTGCCAGCAGCTTCTCGGGAACCTCAGGCGAGCAGTACTTC. Encoded protein: CASSFSGTSGEQYF. The J gene is TRBJ2-7, the V gene TRBV7-3, with a tentative D call TRBD2 (5 bases). Trimming left V 3 bases short and J 6 bases short, with 15 bases between. The germline gives CDR1 SGHTA, CDR2 FQGTGA. This CDR3 has 14 amino acids.